The present entry profiles one TCR beta chain with its context. Profiled with immunoSEQ multiplex PCR; TCRdb holds only in-frame clones, not every one. The repertoire includes more than 95,000 clones, about 80% of them detected once, and less than 15% sits in the top ten. This record comes from a study of control samples from healthy donors and cancer patients. Germline V gives CDR1 SEHNR, CDR2 FQNEAQ (reference sequence). The CDR3 consists of 14 residues. The V and J ends lost 5 bases and 7 bases, in that order; junction bases with no gene match: 5. This TCR came from a woman between 50 and 59 years old in good health. The V call is TRBV7-9, the J call TRBJ1-5; the match to TRBD1 covers 10 bases. Sequencing input: blood. The CDR3 region has the DNA TGTGCCAGCAGCCTCGGGACAGGGGCACAGCCCCAGCATTTT. Translating gives CASSLGTGAQPQHF. Drawing the rest from reference TRBV7-9 and TRBJ1-5, the complete variable domain is DTGVSQNPRHKITKRGQNVTFRCDPISEHNRLYWYRQTLGQGPEFLTYFQNEAQLEKSRLLSDRFSAERPKGSFSTLEIQRTEQGDSAMYLCASSLGTGAQPQHFGDGTRLSIL.